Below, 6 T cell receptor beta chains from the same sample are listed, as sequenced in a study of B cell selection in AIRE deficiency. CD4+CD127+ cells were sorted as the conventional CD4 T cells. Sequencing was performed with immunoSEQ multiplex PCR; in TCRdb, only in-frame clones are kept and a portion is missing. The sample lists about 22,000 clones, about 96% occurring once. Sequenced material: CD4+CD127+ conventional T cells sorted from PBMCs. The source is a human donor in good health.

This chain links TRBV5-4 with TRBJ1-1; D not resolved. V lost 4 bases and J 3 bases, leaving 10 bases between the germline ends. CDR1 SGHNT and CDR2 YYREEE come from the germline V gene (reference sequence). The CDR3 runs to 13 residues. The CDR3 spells CASSLGRDTEAFF. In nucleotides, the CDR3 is TGTGCCAGCAGCCTTGGGAGGGACACTGAAGCTTTCTTT.

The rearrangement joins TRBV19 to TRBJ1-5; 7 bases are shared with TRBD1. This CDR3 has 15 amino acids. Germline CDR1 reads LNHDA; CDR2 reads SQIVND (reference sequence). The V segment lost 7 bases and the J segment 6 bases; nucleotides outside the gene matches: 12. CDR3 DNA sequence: TGTGCCAGTAAGCCGGGACAGACAAGTGGTCAGCCCCAGCATTTT. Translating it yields CASKPGQTSGQPQHF.

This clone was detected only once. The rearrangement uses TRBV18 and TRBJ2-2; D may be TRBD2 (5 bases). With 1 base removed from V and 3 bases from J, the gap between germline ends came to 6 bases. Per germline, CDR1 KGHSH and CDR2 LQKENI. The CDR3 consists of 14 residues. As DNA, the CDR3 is TGTGCCAGCTCACCACAGAGGGACACCGGGGAGCTGTTTTTT. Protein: CASSPQRDTGELFF.

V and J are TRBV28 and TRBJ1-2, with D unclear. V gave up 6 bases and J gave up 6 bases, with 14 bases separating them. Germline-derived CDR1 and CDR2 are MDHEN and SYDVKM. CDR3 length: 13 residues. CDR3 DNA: TGTGCCAGCAGCTTCGGCAGCTTCAATGGCTACACCTTC. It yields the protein CASSFGSFNGYTF.

CDR3 sequence: CASRVETQYF. CDR3 DNA sequence: TGTGCCAGCAGGGTAGAGACCCAGTACTTC. This sequence joins TRBV6-4 and TRBJ2-5; D remains ambiguous. Trimming removed 6 bases from V and 4 bases from J, with 3 bases in between. Germline V gives CDR1 MRHNA, CDR2 SNTAGT. There are 10 residues in the CDR3.

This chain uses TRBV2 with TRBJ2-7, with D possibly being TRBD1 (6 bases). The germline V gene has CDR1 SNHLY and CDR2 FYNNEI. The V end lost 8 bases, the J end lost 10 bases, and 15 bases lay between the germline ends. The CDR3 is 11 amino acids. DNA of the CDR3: TGTGCCAGCGATGAAGCGGACAGTCAGTACTTC. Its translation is CASDEADSQYF. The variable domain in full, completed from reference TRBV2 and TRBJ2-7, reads EPEVTQTPSHQVTQMGQEVILRCVPISNHLYFYWYRQILGQKVEFLVSFYNNEISEKSEIFDDQFSVERPDGSNFTLKIRSTKLEDSAMYFCASDEADSQYFGPGTRLTVT.